This record looks at one TCR beta chain sequence and its context. Antigen specificity is unknown. V was pared by 7 bases and J by 8 bases, with 14 bases between. The CDR3 spans 13 residues. The germline V gene has CDR1 MNHNS and CDR2 SASEGT. The data originate from a study of OX40 agonist ivuxolimab in advanced cancers. Study-level points and caveats: Normalized T-cell clonal expansion was also low in some nonresponders.

This table comes from immunoSEQ multiplex PCR, and its TCRdb copy is limited to in-frame clones, with some not included. The data hold about 73,000 clones, with 80% to 95% observed a single time. The sequence came from an adult with an advanced solid tumor such as melanoma, head and neck, liver or kidney cancer. The chain carries TRBV6-1 and TRBJ2-2, with D uncertain. The sequences come from CD4+ or CD8+ T cells sorted from blood, collected in a trial of the OX40 agonist ivuxolimab. CDR3 protein: CASTHRAAGELFF. In DNA form, the CDR3 reads TGTGCCAGCACCCACCGGGCTGCAGGGGAGCTGTTTTTT.